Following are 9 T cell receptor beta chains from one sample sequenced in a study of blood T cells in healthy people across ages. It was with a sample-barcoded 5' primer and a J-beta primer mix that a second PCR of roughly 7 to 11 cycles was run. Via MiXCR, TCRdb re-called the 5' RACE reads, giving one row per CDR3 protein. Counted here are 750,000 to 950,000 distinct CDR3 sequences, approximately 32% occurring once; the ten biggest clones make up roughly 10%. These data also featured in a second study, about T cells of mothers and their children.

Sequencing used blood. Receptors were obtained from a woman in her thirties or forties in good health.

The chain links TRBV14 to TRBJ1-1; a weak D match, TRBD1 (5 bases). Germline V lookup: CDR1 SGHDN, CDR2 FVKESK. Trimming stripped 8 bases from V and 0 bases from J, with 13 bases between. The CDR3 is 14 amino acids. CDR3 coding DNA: TGTGCCAGCGGACGCGGGGCTTTGAACACTGAAGCTTTCTTT. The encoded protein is CASGRGALNTEAFF.

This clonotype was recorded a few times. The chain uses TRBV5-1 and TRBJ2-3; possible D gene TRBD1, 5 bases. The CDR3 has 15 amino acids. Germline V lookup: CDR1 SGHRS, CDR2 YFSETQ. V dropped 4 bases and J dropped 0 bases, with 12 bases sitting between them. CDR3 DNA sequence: TGCGCCAGCAGCCTGGACATGCCGAGCACAGATACGCAGTATTTT. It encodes CASSLDMPSTDTQYF.

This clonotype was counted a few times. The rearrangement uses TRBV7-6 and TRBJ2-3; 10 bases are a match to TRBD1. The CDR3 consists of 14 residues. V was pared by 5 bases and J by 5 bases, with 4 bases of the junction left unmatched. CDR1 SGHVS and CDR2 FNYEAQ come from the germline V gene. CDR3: CASSTRDRGDTQYF. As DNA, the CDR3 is TGTGCCAGCAGCACTCGGGACAGGGGAGATACGCAGTATTTT.

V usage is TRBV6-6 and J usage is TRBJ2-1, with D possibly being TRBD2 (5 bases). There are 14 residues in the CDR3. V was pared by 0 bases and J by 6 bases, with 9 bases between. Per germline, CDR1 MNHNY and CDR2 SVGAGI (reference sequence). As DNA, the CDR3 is TGTGCCAGCAGTTACTCGTCAGAGGGCAATGAGCAGTTCTTC. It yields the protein CASSYSSEGNEQFF.

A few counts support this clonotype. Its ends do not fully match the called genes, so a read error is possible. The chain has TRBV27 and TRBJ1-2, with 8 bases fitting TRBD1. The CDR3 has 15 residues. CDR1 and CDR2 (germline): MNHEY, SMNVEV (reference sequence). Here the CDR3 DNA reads TGTGCCAGTAGTTTATGGGGGACAGGTGACTATGGCTACACCTTC. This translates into CASSLWGTGDYGYTF.

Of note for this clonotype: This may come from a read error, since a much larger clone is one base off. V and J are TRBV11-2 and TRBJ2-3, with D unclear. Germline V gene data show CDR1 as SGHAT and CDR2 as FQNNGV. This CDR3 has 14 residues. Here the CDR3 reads CANSLEQSTDTQYF. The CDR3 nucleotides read TGTGCCAACAGCTTAGAGCAAAGCACAGATACGCAGTATTTT.

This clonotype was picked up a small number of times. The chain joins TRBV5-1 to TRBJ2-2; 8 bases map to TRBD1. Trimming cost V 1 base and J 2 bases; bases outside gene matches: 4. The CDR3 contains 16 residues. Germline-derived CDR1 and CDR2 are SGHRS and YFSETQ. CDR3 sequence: CASSLTPGGNTGELFF. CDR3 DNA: TGCGCCAGCAGCTTGACCCCAGGGGGCAACACCGGGGAGCTGTTTTTT.

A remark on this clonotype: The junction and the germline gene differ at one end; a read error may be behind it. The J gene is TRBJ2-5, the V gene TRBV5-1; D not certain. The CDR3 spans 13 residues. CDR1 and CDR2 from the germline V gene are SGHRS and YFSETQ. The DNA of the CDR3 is TGCGCCAGCAGCTTGGGGCAGCAAGAGGCCCAGTACTTC. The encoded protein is CASSLGQQEAQYF. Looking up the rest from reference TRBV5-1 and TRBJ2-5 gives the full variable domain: KAGVTQTPRYLIKTRGQQVTLSCSPISGHRSVSWYQQTPGQGLQFLFEYFSETQRNKGNFPGRFSGRQFSNSRSEMNVSTLELGDSALYLCASSLGQQEAQYFGPGTRLLVL.

The CDR3: CSATTDRVGEKLFF. For the CDR3, the DNA is TGCAGTGCTACCACGGACAGGGTCGGCGAAAAACTGTTTTTT. The rearrangement uses TRBV20-1 and TRBJ1-4; 8 bases fit TRBD1. V lost 4 bases and J lost 8; bases outside the gene matches: 9. This CDR3 spans 14 amino acids. Germline CDR1 DFQATT, CDR2 SNEGSKA (reference sequence).